The 3 T cell receptor beta chains below all came from one sample that was sequenced in a study of blood T cell repertoires in COVID-19. The table came from immunoSEQ multiplex PCR; TCRdb's copy has only in-frame clones and leaves some out. In the table there are approximately 380,000 clones, roughly 92% of which are singletons. The sample taken for sequencing was PBMCs or T cells enriched from blood (not recorded which). These receptor sequences come from a woman aged 40 to 50 who had been exposed to COVID-19.

The J gene is TRBJ2-1, the V gene TRBV5-1; weak D call: TRBD2 (5 bases). The CDR3 loop spans 15 amino acids. V lost 0 bases and J lost 7, with 14 bases in between. The germline V gene encodes CDR1 SGHRS and CDR2 YFSETQ. CDR3 in DNA: TGCGCCAGCAGCTTGGAAGGGAGAATGTGGAATGAGCAGTTCTTC. This sequence encodes CASSLEGRMWNEQFF.

The CDR3 reads CASSRRGWENTEAFF. In nucleotides, the CDR3 is TGTGCCAGCAGTCGCAGGGGATGGGAGAACACTGAAGCTTTCTTT. V and J are TRBV6-2 or TRBV6-3 and TRBJ1-1; TRBD1 is a possible D gene (6 bases). The CDR3 extends over 15 amino acids. Germline lookup yields CDR1 MNHEY and CDR2 SVGEGT. Trimming removed 5 bases from V and 1 base from J, with 14 bases in between.

This clone was seen a handful of times. The chain employs TRBV11-2 and TRBJ2-1; 9 bases align to TRBD2. V lost 5 bases to trimming and J lost 15 bases; unmatched junction nucleotides: 14. The CDR3 is made up of 14 amino acids. Germline CDR1 reads SGHAT; CDR2 reads FQNNGV. The CDR3 region has the DNA TGTGCCAGCAGCCCAGAAAGGATCAGCGGGGGGCTGTTCTTC. As protein: CASSPERISGGLFF.